These T cell receptor beta chains were read from a single sample in a study of blood T cells in healthy people across ages. TCRdb independently ran MiXCR on the 5' RACE reads; one entry per CDR3 protein. The sample gives just under 750,000 distinct CDR3 sequences, 20% to 25% of which show up once; roughly 22% is in the top ten. Sequences were obtained from blood. These TCRs come from a man between 65 and 79 years old in good health. The CDR3 runs from the conserved cysteine through the conserved F or W.

v_gene	j_gene	CDR3aa
TRBV5-1	TRBJ2-7	CASSPGQGNEQYF
TRBV3-1	TRBJ2-5	CASSPGLAGVQETQYF
TRBV29-1	TRBJ2-4	CSVYPGGNIQYF
TRBV10-3	NA	CAISVSTSGGSSYEQYF
TRBV20-1	TRBJ2-2	CSARRSGGAAGGELFF
TRBV27	TRBJ2-1	CASKPGQAYNEQFF
TRBV7-2	TRBJ2-1	CASSLAGMTYNEQFF
TRBV29-1	TRBJ2-2	CSVEQENTGELFF
TRBV5-1	TRBJ2-1	CASSLGWVYNEQFF
TRBV5-1	TRBJ2-1	CASSLSGVPYNEQFF
TRBV4-1	TRBJ2-3	CASSQDGTGTGGWDTQYF
TRBV24-1	TRBJ2-1	CATRHFDSYNEQFF
TRBV12-3/TRBV12-4	TRBJ1-2	CASSRDGIYGYTF
TRBV20-1	TRBJ1-1	CSVFDTEAFF
TRBV3-1	TRBJ1-1	CASSRQGSQAFF
TRBV10-3	TRBJ1-3	CAIKGTGHGNTIYF
TRBV5-1	TRBJ2-2	CASSLAGQRAGELFF
TRBV15	TRBJ1-1	CATSRDRAGGYNTEAFF
TRBV29-1	TRBJ1-2	CSVASGTNYGYTF
TRBV14	TRBJ2-1	CASSPPPGQGLHNEQFF
TRBV6-6	TRBJ1-2	CASISGTGGGGYTF
TRBV7-2	TRBJ2-7	CASSVGHYEQYF
TRBV6-5	TRBJ1-2	CASSYSVGGRGYGYTF
TRBV3-1	TRBJ2-5	CASSQDMAGTRYF
TRBV11-2	TRBJ2-4	CASSRTAGGGLAKNIQYF
TRBV7-9	TRBJ2-3	CASSLTGTSGRASTDTQYF
TRBV7-9	TRBJ2-7	CASSFPGGAVYF
TRBV5-1	TRBJ2-5	CASSLSGYRGQETQYF
TRBV5-1	TRBJ2-3	CASSLGSGGHTDTQYF